These 32 T cell receptor beta chains were all obtained from the same sample, sequenced in a study of blood T cell repertoires in COVID-19. The method was immunoSEQ multiplex PCR; TCRdb's version includes in-frame clones alone and lacks a portion of them. Of 120,000 or so clones listed, roughly 90% are singletons. The sequenced material came from peripheral blood. The receptors here all came from a human donor in a cohort sampled during active COVID-19.

The CDR3 DNA reads TGTGCCAGCAGCTTAAGTTTTGGGACAGGGATGGCTTCACCCCTCCACTTT. This codes for CASSLSFGTGMASPLHF. This chain joins TRBV7-8 and TRBJ1-6; TRBD1 agrees at 9 bases. Germline CDR1 is SGHVS and CDR2 is FQNEAQ. CDR3 size: 17 residues. The V segment lost 2 bases and the J segment 9 bases; nucleotides outside the gene matches: 11.

This clone was found once. The rearrangement links TRBV2 to TRBJ1-5, with D perhaps TRBD1 (5 bases). CDR3 size: 12 residues. V lost 6 bases to trimming and J lost 7 bases, with 10 bases between them. CDR1 and CDR2 from the germline V gene are SNHLY and FYNNEI. The chain's CDR3 is CASRGVGQPQHF. DNA of the CDR3: TGTGCCAGCAGAGGGGTAGGGCAGCCCCAGCATTTT.

The V and J genes are TRBV5-6 and TRBJ1-6, with unresolved D. Trimming stripped 4 bases from V and 9 bases from J, with 14 bases between. This CDR3 region has 14 residues. The germline gives CDR1 SGHDT, CDR2 YYEEEE. CDR3: CASSPDPGGSPLHF. The CDR3 region has the DNA TGTGCCAGCAGCCCTGATCCCGGAGGTTCACCCCTCCACTTT.

The chain has TRBV11-2 and TRBJ2-7; 8 bases match TRBD2. V shed 5 bases, J shed 3 bases, and the junction held 3 bases outside the gene matches. Germline lookup yields CDR1 SGHAT and CDR2 FQNNGV. The CDR3 is made up of 13 amino acids. CDR3 in DNA: TGTGCCAGCAGCAAGGGACTAGACTACGAGCAGTACTTC. This gives the protein CASSKGLDYEQYF.

This chain connects TRBV3-1 (or the pseudogene TRBV3-2) to TRBJ2-1; 14 nucleotides agree with TRBD2. The germline gives CDR1 LGHDT, CDR2 YNNKEL (reference sequence). Trimming removed 7 bases from V and 4 bases from J; junction bases left unmatched: 12. The CDR3 consists of 18 residues. CDR3 in DNA: TGTGCCAGCACCGGCGCCGGGACTAGCGGGAGTTGGTACAATGAGCAGTTCTTC. Amino acid sequence: CASTGAGTSGSWYNEQFF.

The chain is built from TRBV3-1 (or the pseudogene TRBV3-2) and TRBJ2-5, with 8 bases fitting TRBD2. V was pared by 1 base and J by 3 bases, with 7 bases of the junction left unmatched. Germline CDR1 LGHDT, CDR2 YNNKEL (reference sequence). The CDR3 loop spans 16 amino acids. CDR3 in DNA: TGTGCCAGCAGCCAAGGGAGGGTGACTAGCGAAGAGACCCAGTACTTC. As protein: CASSQGRVTSEETQYF.

The chain joins TRBV7-9 to TRBJ2-7; the match to TRBD2 covers 9 bases. The ends lost 2 bases at V and 5 bases at J; junction bases unmatched: 13. Germline V CDR1 and CDR2: SEHNR, FQNEAQ (reference sequence). There are 17 residues in the CDR3. CDR3 sequence: CASSLKYAGGPVHEQYF. The CDR3 bases are TGTGCCAGCAGCTTAAAGTATGCGGGAGGGCCAGTTCACGAGCAGTACTTC.

This chain links TRBV7-3 with TRBJ2-1; TRBD2 aligns across 9 bases. This CDR3 spans 17 amino acids. In germline, CDR1 is SGHTA, CDR2 FQGTGA. V gave up 1 base and J gave up 4 bases; unmatched junction bases: 8. In nucleotides, the CDR3 is TGTGCCAGCAGCTTAAACCCGGCAGCGGGGGGTTACAATGAGCAGTTCTTC. Residues: CASSLNPAAGGYNEQFF.

The rearrangement links TRBV19 to TRBJ2-7, with 12 bases that match TRBD2. Germline V gives CDR1 LNHDA, CDR2 SQIVND (reference sequence). The CDR3 has 12 amino acids. The V gene end was trimmed by 10 bases and the J gene end by 2 bases; junction bases not matched to a gene: 0. Here the CDR3 DNA reads TGTGCCACTAGCGGGGGGGCCTACGAGCAGTACTTC. Translating gives CATSGGAYEQYF.

The CDR3 is CASTQTTGGSYEQYF. CDR3 DNA sequence: TGTGCCAGCACCCAAACTACGGGGGGGTCCTACGAGCAGTACTTC. V is TRBV5-4 and J is TRBJ2-7, with 8 positions matching TRBD2. The CDR3 extends over 15 amino acids. Trimming at V came to 6 bases and at J to 1 base, leaving 9 bases not matched to a gene. Germline V CDR1 and CDR2: SGHNT, YYREEE (reference sequence).

The rearrangement joins TRBV11-2 to TRBJ2-1; the D gene is possibly TRBD2 (5 bases). Trimming removed 1 base at V and 12 bases at J, with 22 bases between. The CDR3 has 16 amino acids. Germline CDR1 reads SGHAT; CDR2 reads FQNNGV. CDR3 bases: TGTGCCAGCAGCTTAGCGGGGTCGGGTGGGCTACATGGGCAGTTCTTC. It yields the protein CASSLAGSGGLHGQFF.

The J gene is TRBJ2-7, the V gene TRBV27; 11 bases are shared with TRBD2. CDR1 is MNHEY and CDR2 is SMNVEV in the germline V gene (reference sequence). After removal of 3 bases from V and 1 base from J, the junction contained 8 bases not matched to a gene. This CDR3 has 17 residues. Here the CDR3 DNA reads TGTGCCAGCAGTTTCACGACTAGCGGGGATCCTTCCTACGAGCAGTACTTC. It yields the protein CASSFTTSGDPSYEQYF.

The rearrangement links TRBV4-1 to TRBJ1-2; 9 bases agree with TRBD1. Germline V gives CDR1 MGHRA, CDR2 YSYEKL. The trim removed 2 bases at V and 4 bases at J, leaving 17 bases unmatched. The CDR3 is made up of 19 amino acids. In DNA, the CDR3 is TGCGCCAGCAGCCAACGATTTGGGGGACAGGGAAACAACCTCTATGGCTACACCTTC. The encoded protein is CASSQRFGGQGNNLYGYTF.

The rearrangement uses TRBV15 and TRBJ1-2; 9 nucleotides agree with TRBD1. The germline V gene has CDR1 LNHNV and CDR2 YYDKDF (reference sequence). The V gene end was trimmed by 3 bases and the J gene end by 1 base; junction bases not matched to a gene: 12. The CDR3 is made up of 18 amino acids. DNA of the CDR3: TGTGCCACCAGCAGGTACCCTCCTGGGGGACAGGGTAACTATGGCTACACCTTC. Its translation: CATSRYPPGGQGNYGYTF.

This chain joins TRBV11-3 and TRBJ2-7; 7 bases are shared with TRBD2. With 1 base clipped from V and 1 base from J, the junction kept 4 bases outside the gene matches. The CDR3 contains 15 residues. Germline V CDR1 and CDR2: SGHNT, YENEEA. The chain's CDR3 is CASSLGGSVSYEQYF. DNA of the CDR3: TGTGCCAGCAGCTTAGGCGGGAGCGTTTCCTACGAGCAGTACTTC.

This clone came up once. The rearrangement links TRBV30 to TRBJ1-2; 7 bases map to TRBD1. CDR1 and CDR2 from the germline V gene are GTSNPN and SVGIG (reference sequence). The CDR3 extends over 11 amino acids. The J segment lost 7 bases and the V segment lost 5 bases, leaving 4 bases of the junction unmatched. DNA for the CDR3: TGTGCCTGGGGGGACAGAGCTGGCTACACCTTC. Translated: CAWGDRAGYTF.

V gene TRBV19 combines with J gene TRBJ1-4, with 9 bases aligning to TRBD1. The CDR3 runs to 14 residues. Trimming took 7 bases from V and 5 from J; bases not matched to a gene: 5. Germline V gives CDR1 LNHDA, CDR2 SQIVND (reference sequence). The CDR3 loop reads CASISTGGNEKLFF. In DNA, the CDR3 is TGTGCCAGTATATCGACAGGGGGAAATGAAAAACTGTTTTTT.

This clone occurred once. The chain links TRBV6-1 to TRBJ1-1; the D is unclear. Trimming left V 3 bases short and J 0 bases short, with 17 bases between. The CDR3 has 17 amino acids. CDR1 and CDR2 (germline): MNHNS, SASEGT. The CDR3 sequence: CASSDAQFTVVNTEAFF. For the CDR3, the DNA is TGTGCCAGCAGTGACGCCCAATTCACGGTTGTGAACACTGAAGCTTTCTTT.

The V call is TRBV20-1, the J call TRBJ2-1, with TRBD2 matching over 7 bases. The J segment lost 9 bases and the V segment lost 3 bases, leaving 11 bases of the junction unmatched. This CDR3 region has 14 residues. Germline lookup yields CDR1 DFQATT and CDR2 SNEGSKA (reference sequence). The CDR3 DNA sequence: TGCAGTGCTAGTTGGGAGGGGTACACAGTTGAGCAGTTCTTC. Protein: CSASWEGYTVEQFF.

The J gene is TRBJ1-3, the V gene TRBV29-1; D is undetermined. This CDR3 has 13 residues. Trimming removed 7 bases at V and 1 base at J, with 11 bases between. Germline V CDR1 and CDR2: SQVTM, ANQGSEA. In DNA form, the CDR3 reads TGCAGCGCTTCGACATCGTCTGGAAACACCATATATTTT. This codes for CSASTSSGNTIYF.

The rearrangement links TRBV29-1 to TRBJ2-1; 7 positions match TRBD2. The germline V gene has CDR1 SQVTM and CDR2 ANQGSEA. This CDR3 contains 15 residues. V lost 1 base to trimming and J lost 0 bases; unmatched junction nucleotides: 3. CDR3 sequence reads: CSVEAGLGSYNEQFF. CDR3 in DNA: TGCAGCGTTGAAGCAGGACTAGGCTCCTACAATGAGCAGTTCTTC.

The J gene is TRBJ1-1, the V gene TRBV29-1; D remains unclear. Trimming took off 4 bases at V and 8 bases at J, with 17 bases between the two ends. Germline V gene lookup returns CDR1 SQVTM and CDR2 ANQGSEA. This CDR3 spans 13 amino acids. Here the CDR3 reads CSVGHGGEVEAFF. CDR3 bases: TGCAGCGTTGGGCACGGCGGGGAGGTAGAAGCTTTCTTT. Based on the CDR3 plus reference TRBV29-1 and TRBJ1-1, the full variable domain is SAVISQKPSRDICQRGTSLTIQCQVDSQVTMMFWYRQQPGQSLTLIATANQGSEATYESGFVIDKFPISRPNLTFSTLTVSNMSPEDSSIYLCSVGHGGEVEAFFGQGTRLTVV.

The chain has TRBV5-1 and TRBJ1-1; tentatively, D is TRBD1 (6 bases). Trimming stripped 0 bases from V and 6 bases from J, with 9 bases between. This CDR3 spans 13 amino acids. Germline CDR1 SGHRS, CDR2 YFSETQ. CDR3 region: CASSLDRAPEAFF. The CDR3 bases are TGCGCCAGCAGCTTGGACAGGGCCCCTGAAGCTTTCTTT.

J is TRBJ1-1 and V is TRBV3-1 (or the pseudogene TRBV3-2), with TRBD1 matching 8 bases. The CDR3 extends over 12 amino acids. V was clipped by 4 bases and J by 9 bases; unmatched bases: 4. The germline V gene has CDR1 LGHDT and CDR2 YNNKEL (reference sequence). This CDR3 is CASSPGQGKAFF. The CDR3, as DNA: TGTGCCAGCAGCCCCGGACAGGGAAAAGCTTTCTTT.

Judged by abundance, this clone is medium-sized. The chain recombines TRBV24-1 with TRBJ1-5; the D gene is possibly TRBD1 (6 bases). Trimming pared 9 bases from V and 3 bases from J, leaving 17 bases between. Germline CDR1 KGHDR, CDR2 SFDVKD. The CDR3 consists of 15 residues. CDR3 nucleotides: TGTGCCACCCTCGAGTCAGGACAGATCAATCAGCCCCAGCATTTT. Translating gives CATLESGQINQPQHF.

The chain joins TRBV27 to TRBJ2-7, with D perhaps TRBD1 (6 bases). This CDR3 contains 15 residues. V lost 3 bases and J 4 bases, leaving 16 bases between the germline ends. The germline V gene has CDR1 MNHEY and CDR2 SMNVEV (reference sequence). CDR3 DNA: TGTGCCAGCAGTTTTCGGACAGCCGACCATTACGAGCAGTACTTC. As protein: CASSFRTADHYEQYF.

The chain joins TRBV28 to TRBJ2-2, with 8 bases aligning to TRBD2. Germline CDR1 reads MDHEN; CDR2 reads SYDVKM. The junction had 5 bases not matched to a gene; V was cut back by 5 bases and J by 6 bases. The CDR3 is 14 amino acids. The CDR3 is CASSRGGASGELFF. CDR3 nucleotides: TGTGCCAGCAGTCGGGGGGGCGCGTCCGGGGAGCTGTTTTTT.

The rearrangement links TRBV5-1 to TRBJ1-1; 9 bases map to TRBD1. Germline loops: CDR1 SGHRS, CDR2 YFSETQ. The CDR3 runs to 14 residues. The V gene end was trimmed by 4 bases and the J gene end by 1 base; junction bases not matched to a gene: 2. CDR3 region: CASSPDRGNTEAFF. DNA of the CDR3: TGCGCCAGCAGCCCGGACAGGGGGAACACTGAAGCTTTCTTT.

This clone was observed a handful of times. This chain connects TRBV15 to TRBJ1-3; no firm D call. The V gene's germline CDR1 is LNHNV and CDR2 YYDKDF (reference sequence). V was pared by 4 bases and J by 4 bases, with 14 bases between. The CDR3 length is 15 residues. The CDR3 sequence is CATSTEGYSGNTIYF. In nucleotides, the CDR3 is TGTGCCACCAGCACCGAGGGTTACTCGGGAAACACCATATATTTT.

V and J are TRBV10-1 and TRBJ2-3; no reliable D call. The germline V gene encodes CDR1 WNHNN and CDR2 SYGVQD (reference sequence). The CDR3 is 15 amino acids. V dropped 0 bases and J dropped 1 base, with 8 bases sitting between them. The CDR3 DNA sequence: TGCGCCAGCAGTGAGTCAACGGTCCGCACAGATACGCAGTATTTT. This sequence encodes CASSESTVRTDTQYF.

The V gene is TRBV9, the J gene TRBJ2-4, with 10 bases matching TRBD1. This CDR3 has 15 amino acids. Germline CDR1 is SGDLS and CDR2 is YYNGEE. Unmatched junction bases numbered 7, after V lost 4 bases and J lost 6 bases. The CDR3 reads CASSPRTGGINIQYF. The CDR3 region has the DNA TGTGCCAGCAGCCCGCGGACAGGGGGAATAAACATTCAGTACTTC.

In this sample, this clone turned up once. This chain connects TRBV5-4 to TRBJ2-7; 8 bases fit TRBD2. Germline V gene sequence: CDR1 SGHNT, CDR2 YYREEE (reference sequence). V lost 1 base and J lost 0; bases outside the gene matches: 3. This CDR3 has 15 amino acids. Here the CDR3 DNA reads TGTGCCAGCAGCTTGCGGGGGGGGGCCTCCTACGAGCAGTACTTC. It yields the protein CASSLRGGASYEQYF.